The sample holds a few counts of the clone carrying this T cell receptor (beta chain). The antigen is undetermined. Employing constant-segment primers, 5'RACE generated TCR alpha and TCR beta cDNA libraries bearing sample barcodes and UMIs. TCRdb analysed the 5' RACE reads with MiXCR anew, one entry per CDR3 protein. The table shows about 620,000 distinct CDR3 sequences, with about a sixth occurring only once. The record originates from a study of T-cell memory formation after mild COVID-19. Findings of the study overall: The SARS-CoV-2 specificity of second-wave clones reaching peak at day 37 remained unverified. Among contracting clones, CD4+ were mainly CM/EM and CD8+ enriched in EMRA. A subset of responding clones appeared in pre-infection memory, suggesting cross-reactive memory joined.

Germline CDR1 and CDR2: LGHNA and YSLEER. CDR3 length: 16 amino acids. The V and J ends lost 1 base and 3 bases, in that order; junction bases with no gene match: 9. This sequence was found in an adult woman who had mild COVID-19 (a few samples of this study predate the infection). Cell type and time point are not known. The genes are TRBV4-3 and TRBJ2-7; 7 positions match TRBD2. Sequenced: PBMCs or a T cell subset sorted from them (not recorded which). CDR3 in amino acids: CASSQGASGLVYEQYF. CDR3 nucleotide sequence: TGCGCCAGCAGCCAAGGGGCTAGCGGATTGGTCTACGAGCAGTACTTC.